The rows below give T cell receptor beta chains drawn from one sample of a study of blood T cell repertoires in COVID-19. Some clones are missing from TCRdb's copy, which holds only in-frame ones; the method was immunoSEQ multiplex PCR. This table has under 150,000 clones, about four fifths appearing once. Sequenced: peripheral blood. These receptors originate from a man in his forties or fifties with active or convalescent COVID-19. Each CDR3 is given with its conserved first and last residue. A D gene is named only where the DNA matches it firmly.

D gene: TRBD2
J gene: TRBJ2-1
V gene: TRBV6-5
CDR3 protein: CASSYVASGGYNEQFF

D gene: .
J gene: TRBJ2-3
V gene: TRBV10-1
CDR3 protein: CASSESGTDTQYF

D gene: TRBD2
J gene: TRBJ2-1
V gene: TRBV7-8
CDR3 protein: CASSLNPSGSSYNEQFF

D gene: TRBD2
J gene: TRBJ2-5
V gene: TRBV11-2
CDR3 protein: CASSLAGGETQYF

D gene: .
J gene: TRBJ2-7
V gene: TRBV6-6
CDR3 protein: CASSRPYGDDAYEQYF

D gene: .
J gene: TRBJ1-2
V gene: TRBV6-6
CDR3 protein: CASETGRRGYGYTF

D gene: .
J gene: TRBJ1-5
V gene: TRBV19
CDR3 protein: CASSTGGTGNQPQHF

D gene: TRBD1
J gene: TRBJ2-5
V gene: TRBV5-5
CDR3 protein: CASRLEKGARSQETQYF

D gene: .
J gene: TRBJ2-6
V gene: TRBV3-1/TRBV3-2
CDR3 protein: CASSQEGGTGANVLTF

D gene: .
J gene: TRBJ2-3
V gene: TRBV9
CDR3 protein: CASSEGLLSTDTQYF

D gene: .
J gene: TRBJ2-1
V gene: TRBV12-3/TRBV12-4
CDR3 protein: CASSLAATLREFF

D gene: .
J gene: TRBJ1-3
V gene: TRBV3-1/TRBV3-2
CDR3 protein: CASSQGRGNTIYF

D gene: TRBD2
J gene: TRBJ2-1
V gene: TRBV5-1
CDR3 protein: CASSLIVGLAGGHEQFF

D gene: TRBD1
J gene: TRBJ1-1
V gene: TRBV7-3
CDR3 protein: CASSIDRGEAFF

D gene: TRBD2
J gene: TRBJ2-2
V gene: TRBV10-2
CDR3 protein: CASSDGLAGAYDTGELFF

D gene: .
J gene: TRBJ2-1
V gene: TRBV14
CDR3 protein: CASSLLNEQFF

D gene: .
J gene: TRBJ2-5
V gene: TRBV3-1/TRBV3-2
CDR3 protein: CASSRLTVVKETQYF

D gene: TRBD2
J gene: TRBJ2-1
V gene: TRBV19
CDR3 protein: CASSWLAGDNEQFF

D gene: TRBD2
J gene: TRBJ2-2
V gene: TRBV2
CDR3 protein: CASSVKRGSNTGELFF

D gene: .
J gene: TRBJ1-5
V gene: TRBV3-1/TRBV3-2
CDR3 protein: CASSQETAGRNQPQHF

D gene: .
J gene: TRBJ2-7
V gene: TRBV7-3
CDR3 protein: CASSLTPGDEQYF

D gene: TRBD1
J gene: TRBJ1-1
V gene: TRBV10-3
CDR3 protein: CAISDGTVNTEAFF

D gene: .
J gene: TRBJ2-7
V gene: TRBV3-1/TRBV3-2
CDR3 protein: CASSQGTATYEQYF

D gene: .
J gene: TRBJ1-1
V gene: TRBV30
CDR3 protein: CAWSPDIYGAFF

D gene: .
J gene: TRBJ1-6
V gene: TRBV2
CDR3 protein: CASSEFGTVNSPLHF

D gene: .
J gene: TRBJ1-4
V gene: TRBV5-1
CDR3 protein: CASSDFAREKLFF

D gene: TRBD2
J gene: TRBJ2-2
V gene: TRBV7-9
CDR3 protein: CASSRLPAGGATGELFF

D gene: TRBD1
J gene: TRBJ2-1
V gene: TRBV5-4
CDR3 protein: CASSDPGGPSVDEQFF

D gene: .
J gene: TRBJ2-7
V gene: TRBV7-9
CDR3 protein: CASSLDQFYEQYF

D gene: TRBD1
J gene: TRBJ2-5
V gene: TRBV7-6
CDR3 protein: CASSPTGGAGETQYF